One and the same sample provided the 31 T cell receptor beta chains below, sequenced in a study of blood T cell repertoires in COVID-19. Libraries were prepared by immunoSEQ multiplex PCR; TCRdb keeps only in-frame clonotypes and omits some of them. The repertoire has about 61,000 clones, more than 70% of them found once; the top ten carry about a fifth. Sequencing was performed on peripheral blood. The receptors were sampled from a woman in her fifties or sixties with active or convalescent COVID-19.

The chain combines TRBV10-1 with TRBJ2-7; 9 bases line up with TRBD1. Losses at the gene ends were 6 bases for V and 2 bases for J; bases not matched to a gene: 8. CDR3 length: 15 amino acids. Looked up from germline, CDR1 is WNHNN and CDR2 is SYGVQD (reference sequence). Here the CDR3 DNA reads TGCGCCAGCAGCCTCGGGACAGGGAGAACCTACGAGCAGTACTTC. It is translated as CASSLGTGRTYEQYF.

The chain joins TRBV5-6 to TRBJ2-3; D call uncertain. CDR1 and CDR2 (germline): SGHDT, YYEEEE. This CDR3 is built from 12 residues. Trimming removed 2 bases at V and 3 bases at J, with 4 bases between. This CDR3 is CASSFSTDTQYF. The CDR3 DNA sequence: TGTGCCAGCAGCTTTTCAACAGATACGCAGTATTTT.

This chain connects TRBV2 to TRBJ1-1, with 7 bases matching TRBD1. Per germline, CDR1 SNHLY and CDR2 FYNNEI. V gave up 6 bases and J gave up 1 base; unmatched junction bases: 5. The CDR3 consists of 14 residues. This CDR3 is CASSARTGNTEAFF. CDR3 nucleotide sequence: TGTGCCAGCAGCGCCAGGACAGGGAACACTGAAGCTTTCTTT. Complete variable domain (other parts from reference TRBV2 and TRBJ1-1): EPEVTQTPSHQVTQMGQEVILRCVPISNHLYFYWYRQILGQKVEFLVSFYNNEISEKSEIFDDQFSVERPDGSNFTLKIRSTKLEDSAMYFCASSARTGNTEAFFGQGTRLTVV.

The chain has TRBV6-5 and TRBJ2-7; 8 nucleotides agree with TRBD1. The J segment lost 6 bases and the V segment lost 4 bases, leaving 8 bases of the junction unmatched. This CDR3 is built from 14 residues. Germline CDR1 is MNHEY and CDR2 is SVGAGI. The CDR3, as DNA: TGTGCCAGCAGTTTCGACAGGGGAACGGTCGAGCAGTACTTC. It translates to CASSFDRGTVEQYF.

This chain uses TRBV5-4 with TRBJ2-3; unclear D gene. Trimming took 2 bases from V and 6 from J, leaving 4 bases between them. From germline, CDR1 is SGHNT and CDR2 YYREEE (reference sequence). This CDR3 is 11 amino acids long. This CDR3 reads CASSFVDTQYF. CDR3 in DNA: TGTGCCAGCAGCTTCGTTGATACGCAGTATTTT.

This chain joins TRBV5-4 and TRBJ2-1; weak D call: TRBD2 (6 bases). V shed 7 bases and J shed 5 bases, with 16 bases lying between them. Per the germline V gene, CDR1 is SGHNT and CDR2 is YYREEE (reference sequence). This CDR3 has 14 amino acids. CDR3 bases: TGTGCCAGCGGTACTGTTAGCGGAAACAATGAGCAGTTCTTC. As protein: CASGTVSGNNEQFF.

The gene calls are TRBV7-9 and TRBJ2-7; TRBD1 is a possible D gene (6 bases). The V and J ends lost 5 bases and 4 bases respectively, with 18 bases between them. This CDR3 spans 15 amino acids. Germline V CDR1 and CDR2: SEHNR, FQNEAQ (reference sequence). In nucleotides, the CDR3 is TGTGCCAGCAGCGAAAACCCGGGACAAGAATACGAGCAGTACTTC. It is translated as CASSENPGQEYEQYF.

The chain is built from TRBV27 and TRBJ1-1, with unresolved D. The germline CDR1 and CDR2 sequences are MNHEY and SMNVEV (reference sequence). Trimming stripped 7 bases from V and 5 bases from J, with 14 bases between. This CDR3 is 13 amino acids long. The CDR3 is CASTSWGGTEAFF. CDR3 DNA sequence: TGTGCCAGCACCTCGTGGGGAGGGACTGAAGCTTTCTTT.

This clone was observed once. J is TRBJ1-4 and V is TRBV9, with 7 bases matching TRBD1. This CDR3 has 14 amino acids. V shed 0 bases and J 8 bases; nucleotides not matched to a gene: 4. Per the germline V gene, CDR1 is SGDLS and CDR2 is YYNGEE. CDR3 coding DNA: TGTGCCAGCAGCGTAGACAGGGGACGGGAAAAACTGTTTTTT. Translation gives CASSVDRGREKLFF.

The table lists this clone with a few counts. J is TRBJ1-5 and V is TRBV30; 9 bases are a match to TRBD1. Germline CDR1 reads GTSNPN; CDR2 reads SVGIG (reference sequence). CDR3 length equals 14 residues. With 1 base clipped from V and 5 bases from J, the junction kept 3 bases outside the gene matches. The CDR3 DNA reads as TGTGCCTGGAGTGCGGGACAGGGACATCAGCCCCAGCATTTT. It is translated as CAWSAGQGHQPQHF.

The chain links TRBV11-2 to TRBJ1-3; TRBD1 aligns across 9 bases. Germline trimming cut 1 base from V and 3 bases from J; bases unmatched to any gene: 4. This CDR3 has 16 amino acids. The V gene's germline CDR1 is SGHAT and CDR2 FQNNGV. The CDR3 here is CASSLVTGGSGNTIYF. For the CDR3, the DNA is TGTGCCAGCAGCTTAGTGACAGGGGGAAGTGGAAACACCATATATTTT.

V and J are TRBV7-9 and TRBJ1-6; 10 bases match TRBD1. The germline V gene encodes CDR1 SEHNR and CDR2 FQNEAQ (reference sequence). V was clipped by 5 bases and J by 10 bases; unmatched bases: 8. The CDR3 contains 15 residues. The CDR3: CASSLTGTGESPLHF. The CDR3 DNA sequence: TGTGCCAGCAGCCTCACCGGGACAGGGGAATCACCCCTCCACTTT.

The V call is TRBV21-1, the J call TRBJ1-1. TRBV21-1 is a pseudogene segment. The CDR3 is 16 residues long. CDR3 sequence reads: CASSNRGSEMNTEAFF. CDR3 nucleotide sequence: TGTGCCAGCAGCAATCGAGGTAGTGAAATGAACACTGAAGCTTTCTTT.

The V and J genes are TRBV25-1 and TRBJ1-5; 9 positions match TRBD1. The J segment lost 4 bases and the V segment lost 6 bases, leaving 4 bases of the junction unmatched. The V gene's germline CDR1 is MGHDK and CDR2 SYGVNS. This CDR3 spans 14 amino acids. For the CDR3, the DNA is TGTGCCAGCAGAGCAGGGACAGGGAATCAGCCCCAGCATTTT. It is translated as CASRAGTGNQPQHF.

The chain uses TRBV19 and TRBJ2-1; D gene uncertain. V shed 5 bases and J shed 11 bases, with 10 bases lying between them. The CDR3 loop spans 11 amino acids. Germline loops: CDR1 LNHDA, CDR2 SQIVND (reference sequence). The CDR3 DNA reads as TGTGCCAGTAGTGTAGGGCTGCAGCAGTTCTTC. Protein sequence: CASSVGLQQFF.

This chain connects TRBV5-6 to TRBJ2-7; the D is unclear. Deletions cut 3 bases from V and 3 bases from J, with 13 bases between. The germline gives CDR1 SGHDT, CDR2 YYEEEE. CDR3 length equals 14 residues. The CDR3 sequence: CASSWSTRRYEQYF. In DNA form, the CDR3 reads TGTGCCAGCAGCTGGAGCACGAGGCGCTACGAGCAGTACTTC.

The J gene is TRBJ1-2, the V gene TRBV12-3 or TRBV12-4, with D unresolved. V lost 2 bases and J 8 bases, leaving 9 bases between the germline ends. This CDR3 is built from 12 residues. The CDR3 nucleotides read TGTGCCAGCAGTTTATATCCTGAGGGCTACACCTTC. Its translation: CASSLYPEGYTF.

The CDR3 is CASSESTGVNTEAFF. DNA of the CDR3: TGTGCCAGCAGTGAATCGACAGGTGTGAACACTGAAGCTTTCTTT. The rearrangement joins TRBV2 to TRBJ1-1, with D perhaps TRBD1 (6 bases). The V end lost 2 bases, the J end lost 0 bases, and 10 bases lay between the germline ends. This CDR3 comprises 15 residues. Germline V gives CDR1 SNHLY, CDR2 FYNNEI. Together with reference TRBV2 and TRBJ1-1, the CDR3 gives the full variable domain: EPEVTQTPSHQVTQMGQEVILRCVPISNHLYFYWYRQILGQKVEFLVSFYNNEISEKSEIFDDQFSVERPDGSNFTLKIRSTKLEDSAMYFCASSESTGVNTEAFFGQGTRLTVV.

J is TRBJ2-1 and V is TRBV9, with 12 bases identical to TRBD2. The V gene end was trimmed by 4 bases and the J gene end by 4 bases; junction bases not matched to a gene: 3. Germline V gene sequence: CDR1 SGDLS, CDR2 YYNGEE. The CDR3 consists of 15 residues. CDR3 bases: TGTGCCAGCAGCCTACTAGCGGGAGGTTACAATGAGCAGTTCTTC. This sequence encodes CASSLLAGGYNEQFF.

The chain links TRBV5-4 to TRBJ2-7, with D tentatively TRBD1 (5 bases). Per germline, CDR1 SGHNT and CDR2 YYREEE (reference sequence). This CDR3 is built from 13 residues. Trimming took 1 base from V and 1 from J, leaving 6 bases between them. The CDR3: CASSLKGSYEQYF. CDR3 nucleotides: TGTGCCAGCAGCTTGAAGGGGTCCTACGAGCAGTACTTC.

The genes are TRBV3-1 (or the pseudogene TRBV3-2) and TRBJ2-3, with D possibly being TRBD1 (6 bases). Trimming removed 8 bases at V and 2 bases at J, with 20 bases between. The CDR3 is 16 amino acids. Per germline, CDR1 LGHDT and CDR2 YNNKEL (reference sequence). CDR3 coding DNA: TGTGCCAGCTCTCAACAGGGTCGGATTACCACAGATACGCAGTATTTT. This codes for CASSQQGRITTDTQYF.

The chain is built from TRBV12-3 or TRBV12-4 and TRBJ2-7; no reliable D call. Trimming removed 5 bases at V and 2 bases at J, with 7 bases between. This CDR3 is built from 12 residues. The CDR3 coding sequence is TGTGCCAGCAGTCCAAGCCCCTACGAGCAGTACTTC. Its protein is CASSPSPYEQYF.

The chain is built from TRBV19 and TRBJ2-1; TRBD2 agrees at 7 bases. This CDR3 comprises 15 residues. With 3 bases clipped from V and 7 bases from J, the junction kept 9 bases outside the gene matches. Germline V gene lookup returns CDR1 LNHDA and CDR2 SQIVND (reference sequence). The CDR3 loop reads CASSISAGDYNEQFF. CDR3 DNA sequence: TGTGCCAGTAGTATCTCGGCGGGAGATTATAATGAGCAGTTCTTC. The entire variable domain, with the rest obtained from reference TRBV19 and TRBJ2-1, is as follows: DGGITQSPKYLFRKEGQNVTLSCEQNLNHDAMYWYRQDPGQGLRLIYYSQIVNDFQKGDIAEGYSVSREKKESFPLTVTSAQKNPTAFYLCASSISAGDYNEQFFGPGTRLTVL.

This chain uses TRBV2 with TRBJ1-2; D gene ambiguous. The V gene lost 6 bases and the J gene lost 0 bases, with 5 bases spanning the gap. CDR3 length: 12 residues. CDR1 and CDR2 (germline): SNHLY, FYNNEI. The CDR3 sequence is CASSPANYGYTF. CDR3 coding DNA: TGTGCCAGCAGCCCCGCTAACTATGGCTACACCTTC. Together with reference TRBV2 and TRBJ1-2, the CDR3 gives the full variable domain: EPEVTQTPSHQVTQMGQEVILRCVPISNHLYFYWYRQILGQKVEFLVSFYNNEISEKSEIFDDQFSVERPDGSNFTLKIRSTKLEDSAMYFCASSPANYGYTFGSGTRLTVV.

The chain is built from TRBV5-5 and TRBJ2-1; 10 bases are a match to TRBD2. The CDR3 has 15 residues. Unmatched junction bases numbered 5, after V lost 4 bases and J lost 4 bases. Germline CDR1 and CDR2: SGHKS and YYEKEE (reference sequence). The CDR3 loop is CASSRLAGVYNEQFF. DNA of the CDR3: TGTGCCAGCAGCAGGCTAGCGGGAGTATACAATGAGCAGTTCTTC. Full variable domain (rest looked up from reference TRBV5-5 and TRBJ2-1): DAGVTQSPTHLIKTRGQQVTLRCSPISGHKSVSWYQQVLGQGPQFIFQYYEKEERGRGNFPDRFSARQFPNYSSELNVNALLLGDSALYLCASSRLAGVYNEQFFGPGTRLTVL.

The gene calls are TRBV3-1 (or the pseudogene TRBV3-2) and TRBJ2-7, with D uncertain. With 2 bases removed from V and 3 bases from J, the gap between germline ends came to 8 bases. This CDR3 comprises 13 residues. Looked up from germline, CDR1 is LGHDT and CDR2 is YNNKEL (reference sequence). The CDR3 sequence: CASSQPPYYEQYF. CDR3 in DNA: TGTGCCAGCAGCCAACCACCCTACTACGAGCAGTACTTC.

The CDR3 bases are TGTGCCTGGGTTAGGCAGGGGAGATCGGGCACTGAAGCTTTCTTT. This codes for CAWVRQGRSGTEAFF. This chain uses TRBV30 with TRBJ1-1; possible D gene TRBD1, 6 bases. CDR3 length: 15 residues. V dropped 5 bases and J dropped 4 bases, with 20 bases sitting between them. Germline CDR1 is GTSNPN and CDR2 is SVGIG (reference sequence).

This chain joins TRBV4-1 and TRBJ2-3, with 8 bases identical to TRBD1. The CDR3 is 15 residues long. Germline V gene data show CDR1 as MGHRA and CDR2 as YSYEKL. V lost 0 bases and J lost 2; bases outside the gene matches: 1. CDR3 sequence reads: CASSQEDRATDTQYF. The CDR3 DNA is TGCGCCAGCAGCCAAGAGGACAGGGCCACAGATACGCAGTATTTT.

The chain recombines TRBV5-8 with TRBJ1-1; no reliable D call. V was cut by 9 bases and J by 4 bases, with 16 bases left in between. Germline CDR1 SGHTS, CDR2 YDEGEE. The CDR3 consists of 13 residues. CDR3 sequence: CATIKRFATEAFF. In DNA form, the CDR3 reads TGTGCCACCATCAAACGGTTCGCCACTGAAGCTTTCTTT.

This clone was seen more than once but under ten times. The chain has TRBV27 and TRBJ2-5; TRBD1 matches at 8 bases. Germline CDR1 and CDR2: MNHEY and SMNVEV (reference sequence). The CDR3 has 15 residues. V shed 7 bases, J shed 2 bases, and the junction held 9 bases outside the gene matches. Here the CDR3 reads CASKPGQAVQETQYF. CDR3 nucleotide sequence: TGTGCCAGCAAACCGGGACAGGCGGTACAAGAGACCCAGTACTTC.

CDR3 region: CAWRADRASGYTF. The CDR3 DNA follows: TGTGCCTGGAGGGCGGACAGGGCAAGTGGCTACACCTTC. J is TRBJ1-2 and V is TRBV30; 8 bases align to TRBD1. The CDR3 is made up of 13 amino acids. Germline assignment: CDR1 GTSNPN and CDR2 SVGIG (reference sequence). Losses at the gene ends were 3 bases for V and 7 bases for J; bases not matched to a gene: 7.